This T cell receptor beta chain was recovered during a study of human T cells and chemical hapten exposure. Sample time point: pre-sensitization, week 0. Treatment here: therapeutic diphenylcyclopropenone sensitization with weekly scalp DPC. J gave up 2 bases and V 5 bases, and 3 bases lay outside the gene matches. CDR3 length: 13 amino acids. Germline CDR1 SGHTA, CDR2 FQGNSA. From the RACE reads, TCRdb called clonotypes with MiXCR, one entry per CDR3 protein. The repertoire has about 77,000 distinct CDR3 sequences, 13% to 15% of them found once; the top ten carry 3.5% to 6%. The rearrangement links TRBV7-2 to TRBJ2-7, with 7 bases identical to TRBD1. The sample was whole blood, taken in connection with sensitization to the hapten diphenylcyclopropenone (DPC). The TCR comes from a woman in her forties or fifties with alopecia areata. Some clones in this sample may be carry-over from other donors' samples. The CDR3 loop reads CASSRGQTYEQYF. The CDR3 DNA reads as TGTGCCAGCAGCAGGGGACAGACCTACGAGCAGTACTTC.